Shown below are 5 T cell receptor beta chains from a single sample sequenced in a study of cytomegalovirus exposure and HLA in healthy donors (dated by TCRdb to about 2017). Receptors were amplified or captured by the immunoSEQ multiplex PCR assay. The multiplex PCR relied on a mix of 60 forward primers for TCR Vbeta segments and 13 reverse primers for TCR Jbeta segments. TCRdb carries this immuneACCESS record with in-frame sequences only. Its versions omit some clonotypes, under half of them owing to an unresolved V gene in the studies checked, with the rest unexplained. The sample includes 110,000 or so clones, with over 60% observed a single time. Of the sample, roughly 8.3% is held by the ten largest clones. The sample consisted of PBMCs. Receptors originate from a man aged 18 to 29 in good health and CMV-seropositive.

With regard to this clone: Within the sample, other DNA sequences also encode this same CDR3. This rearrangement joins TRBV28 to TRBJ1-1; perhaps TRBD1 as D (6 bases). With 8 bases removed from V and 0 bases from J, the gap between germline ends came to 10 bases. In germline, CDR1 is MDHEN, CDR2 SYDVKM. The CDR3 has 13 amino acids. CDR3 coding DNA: TGTGCCAGCCTGGGGGGGCTGAACACTGAAGCTTTCTTT. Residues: CASLGGLNTEAFF.

CDR3 DNA: TGCGCCAGCAGCTTGGCCAGGAGAAGACGAGACAGGAGATATCAGCCCCAGCATTTT. Amino acids: CASSLARRRRDRRYQPQHF. The chain carries TRBV5-1 and TRBJ1-5; possibly TRBD1 for D (6 bases). The V end lost 0 bases, the J end lost 5 bases, and 24 bases lay between the germline ends. Germline-derived CDR1 and CDR2 are SGHRS and YFSETQ. CDR3 length: 19 amino acids.

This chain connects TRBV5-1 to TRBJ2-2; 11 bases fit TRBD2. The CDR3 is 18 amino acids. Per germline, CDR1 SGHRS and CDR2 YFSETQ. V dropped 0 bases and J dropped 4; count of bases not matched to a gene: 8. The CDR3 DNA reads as TGCGCCAGCAGCTTGGCGGCCCTAGCGGGGGGACTCACCGGGGAGCTGTTTTTT. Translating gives CASSLAALAGGLTGELFF.

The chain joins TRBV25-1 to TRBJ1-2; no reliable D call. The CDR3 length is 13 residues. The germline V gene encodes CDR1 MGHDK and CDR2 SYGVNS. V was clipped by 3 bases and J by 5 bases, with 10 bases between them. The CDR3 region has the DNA TGTGCCAGCAGTGAGGGCATTAATTATGGCTACACCTTC. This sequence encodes CASSEGINYGYTF.

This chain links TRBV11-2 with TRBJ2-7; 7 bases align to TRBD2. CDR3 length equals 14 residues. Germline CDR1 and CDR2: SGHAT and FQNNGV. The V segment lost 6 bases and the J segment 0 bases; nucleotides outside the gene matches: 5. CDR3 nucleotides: TGTGCCAGCAGGCTGGGGGGGTTCTCCTACGAGCAGTACGTC. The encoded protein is CASRLGGFSYEQYV.